The subject of this entry is one T cell receptor beta chain. Germline V lookup: CDR1 SNHLY, CDR2 FYNNEI. Trimming cost V 5 bases and J 1 base; bases outside gene matches: 10. This CDR3 has 16 residues. Study processing details: Counts of nucleated cells, estimated from reference gene primer amplification, were obtained. The data were produced by immunoSEQ multiplex PCR, yet TCRdb's version contains in-frame clones alone and is incomplete. D and trimming come from the DNA, and the V and J calls and clone size come from that table. The data contain 400,000 to 450,000 clones, 70% to 90% of them singletons. These data come from a study of blood T cell repertoires in COVID-19. Study overall: Whether acute or convalescent, the COVID-19 samples came from the United States, Italy and Spain.

Followed over time, Seattle patients had been enrolled while infection was active. This receptor was taken from a man aged 18 to 29 with COVID-19, enrolled during active disease. Sequencing was performed on peripheral blood. The gene calls are TRBV2 and TRBJ2-7; 8 positions agree with TRBD2. In DNA, the CDR3 is TGTGCCAGCAGTCGGGAGGGCAGGGGCCTATCCTACGAGCAGTACTTC. Amino acids: CASSREGRGLSYEQYF. The complete variable domain, with remaining parts taken from reference TRBV2 and TRBJ2-7, reads EPEVTQTPSHQVTQMGQEVILRCVPISNHLYFYWYRQILGQKVEFLVSFYNNEISEKSEIFDDQFSVERPDGSNFTLKIRSTKLEDSAMYFCASSREGRGLSYEQYFGPGTRLTVT.